This is a list of T cell receptor beta chains from one sample in a study of PD-1 blockade in classical Hodgkin lymphoma. Sequenced by immunoSEQ multiplex PCR; TCRdb stores in-frame clones only, minus some. The data contain under 80,000 clones, roughly 85% of them singletons. Specimen: peripheral blood mononuclear cells (PBMCs), collected before the fourth cycle of nivolumab. The receptor source for this set is a human donor with classical Hodgkin lymphoma. Each CDR3 is given with its conserved first and last residue. D genes are given only for firm matches. Part of the rows lack a size; the others show once, few, many or a class for expanded clones.

j_gene	d_gene	v_gene	abundance	len	CDR3nt	CDR3aa
TRBJ2-1	NA	TRBV5-1	NA	12	TGCGCCAGCAGCTTGGGGGTGGGTGAGCAGTTCTTC	CASSLGVGEQFF
TRBJ2-7	NA	TRBV29-1	NA	15	TGCAGCGTTGAAGATCTTAGGGACACATCCTACGAGCAGTACTTC	CSVEDLRDTSYEQYF
TRBJ2-2	TRBD2	TRBV6-5	NA	15	TGTGCCAGCAGTCTAGCGGGGGGGCCCACCGGGGAGCTGTTTTTT	CASSLAGGPTGELFF
TRBJ1-6	TRBD1	TRBV5-6	NA	14	TGTGCCAGCGGGAGGGACAGGGGGAATTCACCCCTCCACTTT	CASGRDRGNSPLHF
TRBJ1-3	NA	TRBV5-1	NA	15	TGCGCCAGCAGCTTGGCAGGAGCGGGAGGAAACACCATATATTTT	CASSLAGAGGNTIYF
TRBJ1-6	NA	TRBV5-1	once	12	TGCGCCAGCAGCTTGGAGGGTTCACCCCTCCACTTT	CASSLEGSPLHF
TRBJ2-3	TRBD2	TRBV6-5	once	15	TGTGCCAGCAAGGGACTAGCCCTTGGCACAGATACGCAGTATTTT	CASKGLALGTDTQYF
TRBJ2-2	NA	TRBV5-1	NA	16	TGCGCCAGCAGCTTGGTTGGACAGAGATTCGCCGGGGAGCTGTTTTTT	CASSLVGQRFAGELFF
TRBJ2-1	NA	TRBV5-1	NA	15	TGCGCCAGCAGCTTGGTGCCAGGATCATACAATGAGCAGTTCTTC	CASSLVPGSYNEQFF
TRBJ2-2	TRBD2	TRBV7-3	few	16	TGTGCCGACCTAGCGGGGGCCCTGCCTTTCGGCGGGGAGCTGTTTTTT	CADLAGALPFGGELFF
TRBJ1-6	NA	TRBV19	NA	15	TGTGCCAGTAGTAATCCCGGGATCTATAATTCACCCCTCCACTTT	CASSNPGIYNSPLHF
TRBJ1-1	NA	TRBV30	NA	14	TGTGCCTGGAGTCGCGACAGCGAGACTGGTGAAGCTTTCTTT	CAWSRDSETGEAFF
TRBJ1-2	NA	TRBV28	NA	13	TGTGCCAGCAGGACGGGGGTGGGCTATGGCTACACCTTC	CASRTGVGYGYTF
TRBJ1-1	TRBD1	TRBV5-4	once	13	TGTGCCGGATCGAGGACAGGGGGCACTGAAGCTTTCTTT	CAGSRTGGTEAFF
TRBJ2-1	NA	TRBV7-2	NA	19	TGTGCCAGCAGCTTAGTCGGAACCTCAACCGGCAGCTCCTACAATGAGCAGTTCTTC	CASSLVGTSTGSSYNEQFF
TRBJ2-7	NA	TRBV6-5	NA	12	TGTGCCAGCAGTTTTACAGGGAACGAGCAGTACTTC	CASSFTGNEQYF
TRBJ1-5	TRBD1	TRBV5-8	once	15	TGTGCCAGCAGCCCGGGACAGGCTAGCAATCAGCCCCAGCATTTT	CASSPGQASNQPQHF
TRBJ2-6	NA	TRBV7-3	NA	13	TGTGCCAGCAGCCCGCGACAGACCAACGTCCTGACTTTC	CASSPRQTNVLTF
TRBJ1-6	NA	TRBV7-9	few	15	TGTGCCAGCAGCTTAGTCTCTGGGATGGGATCACCCCTCCACTTT	CASSLVSGMGSPLHF
TRBJ2-1	NA	TRBV29-1	NA	16	TGCAGCGTCCCCTACCCCAGCTTTGATTCCTACAATGAGCAGTTCTTC	CSVPYPSFDSYNEQFF
TRBJ2-1	TRBD2	TRBV7-2	NA	17	TGTGCCAGCAGCTTATTTGCTAGCGGGGGGGCCGCGGGTGAGCAGTTCTTC	CASSLFASGGAAGEQFF
TRBJ1-6	TRBD1	TRBV7-9	NA	16	TGTGCCAGCAGCTTAGGGTGGGACAGACCAAATTCACCCCTCCACTTT	CASSLGWDRPNSPLHF
TRBJ1-3	NA	TRBV27	NA	17	TGTGCCAGCAGTTTACGCCCCTTCCTGGGCTCTGGAAACACCATATATTTT	CASSLRPFLGSGNTIYF
TRBJ1-1	NA	TRBV30	few	10	TGTGCCTGGACACAAATCGTGGCTTTCTTT	CAWTQIVAFF
TRBJ2-3	TRBD2	TRBV5-6	NA	18	TGTGCCAGCAGCCCCCCAGGACTAGCGGGGGGGACCACAGATACGCAGTATTTT	CASSPPGLAGGTTDTQYF
TRBJ2-1	TRBD2	TRBV4-2	once	16	TGTGCCAGCAGCCAAGCCACTAGCGGGGGGTGGAATGAGCAGTTCTTC	CASSQATSGGWNEQFF
TRBJ2-7	TRBD1	TRBV18	NA	15	TGTGCCAGCTCCGCGCCGGGACAGGGTTCCTACGAGCAGTACTTC	CASSAPGQGSYEQYF
TRBJ1-4	TRBD1	TRBV11-2	NA	17	TGTGCCAGCAGCGTCACCGGGACAGGGGGCTGGGGCGAAAAACTGTTTTTT	CASSVTGTGGWGEKLFF
TRBJ2-7	NA	TRBV28	NA	16	TGTGCCAGCAGTCCCCGGGGGCTGTATCCCTCCTACGAGCAGTACTTC	CASSPRGLYPSYEQYF
TRBJ1-6	TRBD1	TRBV11-2	NA	15	TGTGCCAGCAGCCCTCACTGGCAGGGGGCGGAACCCCTCCACTTT	CASSPHWQGAEPLHF
TRBJ2-3	TRBD2	TRBV9	NA	16	TGTGCCAGCAGCGTAGTCCCTAGCGGATACACAGATACGCAGTATTTT	CASSVVPSGYTDTQYF
TRBJ2-3	NA	TRBV7-9	NA	13	TGTGCGGGGGGGGCCATTAGCACAGATACGCAGTATTTT	CAGGAISTDTQYF
TRBJ1-2	NA	TRBV6-1	NA	13	TGTGCCAGCACCCTGAAAGTAAGCTATGGCTACACCTTC	CASTLKVSYGYTF
TRBJ1-5	TRBD1	TRBV12-5	NA	15	TGTGCTAGTGGTTTGCCAGGGGGGTCAAATCAGCCCCAGCATTTT	CASGLPGGSNQPQHF
TRBJ1-5	TRBD1	TRBV19	NA	20	TGTGCCAGTAGTATGGACAGGGGGAACCTATGGTCATATAGCAATCAGCCCCAGCATTTT	CASSMDRGNLWSYSNQPQHF
TRBJ1-1	NA	TRBV10-3	NA	14	TGTGCCATCAGTGAGGTTTTGGGGAGCCGGCGAGCTTTCTTT	CAISEVLGSRRAFF
TRBJ2-3	TRBD1	TRBV11-2	NA	11	TGTGCCAGCAGCTCGACAGGGCTTCTGTATTTT	CASSSTGLLYF
TRBJ1-5	NA	TRBV25-1	NA	11	TGTGCCAGCAGTGAAGGGGGGCCCCAGCATTTT	CASSEGGPQHF
TRBJ1-6	TRBD1	TRBV5-1	once	15	TGCGCCAGCAGCCCGACAGGGGAGGATAATTCACCCCTCCACTTT	CASSPTGEDNSPLHF
TRBJ2-1	TRBD1	TRBV5-1	NA	13	TGCGCCAGCAGCGGGACAGGGAACAATGAGCAGTTCTTC	CASSGTGNNEQFF
TRBJ1-2	NA	TRBV16	NA	14	TGTGCCAGCAGCCAAGGGGCGGACGCCTATGGCTACACCTTC	CASSQGADAYGYTF
TRBJ2-2	TRBD2	TRBV5-1	NA	15	TGCGCCAGCAGCTTGGCCGGGGGGGCAACCGGGGAGCTGTTTTTT	CASSLAGGATGELFF
TRBJ2-1	NA	TRBV5-1	NA	16	TGCGCCAGCAGCTCCTCCTTACAGATTCCCTACAATGAGCAGTTCTTC	CASSSSLQIPYNEQFF
TRBJ1-1	NA	TRBV19	few	15	TGTGCCAGTACGGCTCTTTCGGCGGGAGGTACTGAAGCTTTCTTT	CASTALSAGGTEAFF
TRBJ1-3	NA	TRBV5-1	NA	15	TGCGCCAGCAGCCAGGACGGTCACTCTGGAAACACCATATATTTT	CASSQDGHSGNTIYF
TRBJ2-3	NA	TRBV19	NA	14	TGTGCCAGTAGAGTGCGAAATCGGGCAGATACGCAGTATTTT	CASRVRNRADTQYF
TRBJ2-5	NA	TRBV7-3	few	14	TGTGCCAGCAGCTTAAGTGGGCAGGGGGAGACCCAGTACTTC	CASSLSGQGETQYF
TRBJ2-2	NA	TRBV18	NA	15	TGTGCCAGCTCATTAGGGCACACTGACACCGGGGAGCTGTTTTTT	CASSLGHTDTGELFF